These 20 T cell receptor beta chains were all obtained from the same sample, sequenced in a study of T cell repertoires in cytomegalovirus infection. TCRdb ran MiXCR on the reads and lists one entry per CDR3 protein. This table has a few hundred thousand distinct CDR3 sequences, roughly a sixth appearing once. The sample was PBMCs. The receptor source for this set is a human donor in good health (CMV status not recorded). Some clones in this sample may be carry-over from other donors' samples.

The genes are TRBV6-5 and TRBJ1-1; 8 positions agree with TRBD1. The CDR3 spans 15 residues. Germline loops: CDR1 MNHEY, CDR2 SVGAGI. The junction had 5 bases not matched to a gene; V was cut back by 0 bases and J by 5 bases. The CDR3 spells CASSYSLTGATEAFF. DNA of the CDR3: TGTGCCAGCAGTTACTCTTTGACAGGGGCAACTGAAGCTTTCTTT.

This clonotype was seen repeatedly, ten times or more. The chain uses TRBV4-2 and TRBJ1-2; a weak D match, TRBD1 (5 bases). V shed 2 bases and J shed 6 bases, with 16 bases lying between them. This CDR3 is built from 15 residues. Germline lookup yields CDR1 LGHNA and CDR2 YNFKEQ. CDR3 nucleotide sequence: TGTGCCAGCAGCCAAATTGACAGCAGAATGAATGGCTACACCTTC. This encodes CASSQIDSRMNGYTF.

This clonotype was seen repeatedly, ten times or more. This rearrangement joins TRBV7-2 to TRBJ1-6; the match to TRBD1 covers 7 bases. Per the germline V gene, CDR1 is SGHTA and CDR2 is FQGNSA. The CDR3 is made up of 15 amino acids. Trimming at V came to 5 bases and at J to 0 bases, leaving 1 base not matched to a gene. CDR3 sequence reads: CASSPGGSYNSPLHF. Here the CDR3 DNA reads TGTGCCAGCAGCCCAGGGGGCTCCTATAATTCACCCCTCCACTTT.

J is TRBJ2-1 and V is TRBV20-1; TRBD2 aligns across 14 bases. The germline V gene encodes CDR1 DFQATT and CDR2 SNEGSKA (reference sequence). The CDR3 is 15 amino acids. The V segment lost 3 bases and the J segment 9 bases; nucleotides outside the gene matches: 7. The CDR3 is CSARTSGGAWGEQFF. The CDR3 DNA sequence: TGCAGTGCTAGGACTAGCGGGGGGGCATGGGGTGAGCAGTTCTTC.

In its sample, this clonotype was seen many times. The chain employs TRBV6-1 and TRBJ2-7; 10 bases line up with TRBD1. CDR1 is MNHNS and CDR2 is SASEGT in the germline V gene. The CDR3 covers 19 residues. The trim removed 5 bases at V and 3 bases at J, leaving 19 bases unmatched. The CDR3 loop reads CASSPLGQGTAAIHYEQYF. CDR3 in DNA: TGTGCCAGCAGTCCCCTGGGACAGGGGACTGCCGCGATTCACTACGAGCAGTACTTC.

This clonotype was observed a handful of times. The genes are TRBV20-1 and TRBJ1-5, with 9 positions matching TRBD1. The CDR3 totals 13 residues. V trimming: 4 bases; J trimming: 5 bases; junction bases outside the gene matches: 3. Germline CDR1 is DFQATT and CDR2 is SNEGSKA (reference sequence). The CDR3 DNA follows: TGCAGTGCTATTACAGGGGGCGATCAGCCCCAGCATTTT. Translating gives CSAITGGDQPQHF.

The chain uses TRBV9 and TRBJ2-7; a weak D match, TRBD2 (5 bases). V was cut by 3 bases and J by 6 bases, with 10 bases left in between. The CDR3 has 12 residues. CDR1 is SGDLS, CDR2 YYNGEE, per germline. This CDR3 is CASSGGGGEQYF. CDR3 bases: TGTGCCAGCAGCGGAGGTGGAGGCGAGCAGTACTTC.

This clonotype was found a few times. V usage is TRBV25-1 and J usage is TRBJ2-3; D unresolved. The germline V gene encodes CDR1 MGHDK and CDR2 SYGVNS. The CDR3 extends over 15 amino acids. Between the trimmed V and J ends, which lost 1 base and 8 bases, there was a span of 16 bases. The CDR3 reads CASSESRVWAATQYF. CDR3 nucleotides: TGTGCCAGCAGTGAATCCCGGGTGTGGGCAGCTACGCAGTATTTT. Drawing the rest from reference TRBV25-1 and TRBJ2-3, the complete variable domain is EADIYQTPRYLVIGTGKKITLECSQTMGHDKMYWYQQDPGMELHLIHYSYGVNSTEKGDLSSESTVSRIRTEHFPLTLESARPSHTSQYLCASSESRVWAATQYFGPGTRLTVL.

CDR3 in DNA: TGTGCCAGCAATGTGGCAGGGATCTCTGGAAACACCATATATTTT. This gives the protein CASNVAGISGNTIYF. V usage is TRBV12-3 or TRBV12-4 and J usage is TRBJ1-3, with D possibly TRBD1 on 5 matching bases. V lost 7 bases to trimming and J lost 0 bases, with 13 bases between them. The CDR3 is 15 residues long.

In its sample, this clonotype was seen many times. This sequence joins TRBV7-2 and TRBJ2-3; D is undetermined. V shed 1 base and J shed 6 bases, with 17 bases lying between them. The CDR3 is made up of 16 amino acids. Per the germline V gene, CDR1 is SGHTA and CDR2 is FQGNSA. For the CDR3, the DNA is TGTGCCAGCAGCTTAGACTCGGGCCAAGCCCGGGATACGCAGTATTTT. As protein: CASSLDSGQARDTQYF. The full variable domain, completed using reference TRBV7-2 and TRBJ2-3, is GAGVSQSPSNKVTEKGKDVELRCDPISGHTALYWYRQSLGQGLEFLIYFQGNSAPDKSGLPSDRFSAERTGGSVSTLTIQRTQQEDSAVYLCASSLDSGQARDTQYFGPGTRLTVL.

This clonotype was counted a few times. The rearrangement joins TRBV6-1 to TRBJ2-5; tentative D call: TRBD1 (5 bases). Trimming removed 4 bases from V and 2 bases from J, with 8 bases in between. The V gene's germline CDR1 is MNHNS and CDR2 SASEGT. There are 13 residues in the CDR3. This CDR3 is CASSGQRQETQYF. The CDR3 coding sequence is TGTGCCAGCAGTGGACAGAGACAAGAGACCCAGTACTTC.

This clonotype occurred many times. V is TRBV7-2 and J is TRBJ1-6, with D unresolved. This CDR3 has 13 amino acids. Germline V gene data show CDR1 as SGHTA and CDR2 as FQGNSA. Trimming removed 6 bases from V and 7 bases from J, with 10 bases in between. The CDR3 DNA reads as TGTGCCAGCAGGCCCCTTGCAAATTCACCCCTCCACTTT. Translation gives CASRPLANSPLHF.

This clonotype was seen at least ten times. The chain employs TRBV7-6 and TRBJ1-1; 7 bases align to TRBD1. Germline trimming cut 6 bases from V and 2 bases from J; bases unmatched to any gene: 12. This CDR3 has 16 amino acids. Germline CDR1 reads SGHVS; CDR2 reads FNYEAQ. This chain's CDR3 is CASSESSGQRNTEAFF. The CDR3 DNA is TGTGCCAGCAGTGAATCATCGGGACAGCGAAACACTGAAGCTTTCTTT.

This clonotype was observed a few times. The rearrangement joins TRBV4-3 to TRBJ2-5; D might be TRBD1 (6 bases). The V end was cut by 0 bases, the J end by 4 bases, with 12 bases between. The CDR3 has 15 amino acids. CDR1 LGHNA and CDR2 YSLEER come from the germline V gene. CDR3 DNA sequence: TGCGCCAGCAGCCAAGAGTACGGCAGGGGAGAGACCCAGTACTTC. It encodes CASSQEYGRGETQYF.

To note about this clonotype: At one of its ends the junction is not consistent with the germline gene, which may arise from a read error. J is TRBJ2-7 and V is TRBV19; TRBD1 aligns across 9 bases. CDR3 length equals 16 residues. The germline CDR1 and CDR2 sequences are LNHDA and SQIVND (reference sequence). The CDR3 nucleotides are TGTGCCAGTAGTACGATCACCGGGACAGGGAGGGCCGAGCAGCACTTC. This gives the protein CASSTITGTGRAEQHF. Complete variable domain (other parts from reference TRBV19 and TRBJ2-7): DGGITQSPKYLFRKEGQNVTLSCEQNLNHDAMYWYRQDPGQGLRLIYYSQIVNDFQKGDIAEGYSVSREKKESFPLTVTSAQKNPTAFYLCASSTITGTGRAEQHFGPGTRLTVT.

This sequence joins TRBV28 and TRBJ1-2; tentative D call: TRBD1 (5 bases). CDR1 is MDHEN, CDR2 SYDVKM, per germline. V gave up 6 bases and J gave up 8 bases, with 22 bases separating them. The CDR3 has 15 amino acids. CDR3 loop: CASSFSPDGARGYTF. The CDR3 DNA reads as TGTGCCAGCAGCTTCTCACCCGATGGGGCACGAGGCTACACCTTC.

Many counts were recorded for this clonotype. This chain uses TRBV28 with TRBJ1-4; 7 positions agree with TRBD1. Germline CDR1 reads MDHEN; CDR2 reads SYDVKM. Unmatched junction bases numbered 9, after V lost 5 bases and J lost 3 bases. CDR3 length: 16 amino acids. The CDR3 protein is CASSPRGPGSNEKLFF. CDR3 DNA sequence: TGTGCCAGCAGTCCAAGGGGGCCGGGGTCTAATGAAAAACTGTTTTTT. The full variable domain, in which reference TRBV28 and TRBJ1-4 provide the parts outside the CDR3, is DVKVTQSSRYLVKRTGEKVFLECVQDMDHENMFWYRQDPGLGLRLIYFSYDVKMKEKGDIPEGYSVSREKKERFSLILESASTNQTSMYLCASSPRGPGSNEKLFFGSGTQLSVL.

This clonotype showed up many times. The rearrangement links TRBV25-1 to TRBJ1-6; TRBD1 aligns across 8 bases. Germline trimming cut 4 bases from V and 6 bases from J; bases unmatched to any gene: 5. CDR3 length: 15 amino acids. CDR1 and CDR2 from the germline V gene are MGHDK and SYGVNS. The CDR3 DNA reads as TGTGCCAGCAGTGGAGGACAGGGCCCTAATTCACCCCTCCACTTT. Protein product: CASSGGQGPNSPLHF.

This CDR3 reads CAISVAGTFNQPQHF. The CDR3, as DNA: TGTGCCATCAGTGTGGCAGGGACCTTCAATCAGCCCCAGCATTTT. The J gene is TRBJ1-5, the V gene TRBV10-3; tentatively, D is TRBD1 (5 bases). Trimming cost V 4 bases and J 3 bases, with 13 bases left between them. Germline V gives CDR1 ENHRY, CDR2 SYGVKD. The CDR3 spans 15 residues.

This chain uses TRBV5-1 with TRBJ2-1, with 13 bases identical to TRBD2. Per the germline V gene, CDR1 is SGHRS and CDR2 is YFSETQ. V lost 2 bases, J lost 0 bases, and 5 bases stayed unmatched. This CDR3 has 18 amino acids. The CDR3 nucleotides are TGCGCCAGCAGCTTAAGGACTAGCGGGGGCTCCTCCTACAATGAGCAGTTCTTC. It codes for CASSLRTSGGSSYNEQFF. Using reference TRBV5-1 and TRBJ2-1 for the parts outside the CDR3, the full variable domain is KAGVTQTPRYLIKTRGQQVTLSCSPISGHRSVSWYQQTPGQGLQFLFEYFSETQRNKGNFPGRFSGRQFSNSRSEMNVSTLELGDSALYLCASSLRTSGGSSYNEQFFGPGTRLTVL.